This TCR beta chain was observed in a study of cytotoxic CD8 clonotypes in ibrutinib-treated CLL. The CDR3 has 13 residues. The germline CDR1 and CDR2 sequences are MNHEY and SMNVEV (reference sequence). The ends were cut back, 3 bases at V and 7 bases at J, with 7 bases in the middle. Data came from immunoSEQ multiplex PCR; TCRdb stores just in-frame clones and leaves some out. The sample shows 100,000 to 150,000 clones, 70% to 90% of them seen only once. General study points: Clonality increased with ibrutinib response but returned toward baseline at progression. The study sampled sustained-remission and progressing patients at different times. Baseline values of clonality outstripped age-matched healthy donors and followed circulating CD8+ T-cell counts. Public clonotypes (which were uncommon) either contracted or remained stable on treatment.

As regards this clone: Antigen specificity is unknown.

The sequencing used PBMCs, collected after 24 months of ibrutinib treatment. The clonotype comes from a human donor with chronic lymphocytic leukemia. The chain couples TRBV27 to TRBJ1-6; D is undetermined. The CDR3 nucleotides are TGTGCCAGCAGTTTGGGCGGGAATTCACCCCTCCACTTT. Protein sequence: CASSLGGNSPLHF.